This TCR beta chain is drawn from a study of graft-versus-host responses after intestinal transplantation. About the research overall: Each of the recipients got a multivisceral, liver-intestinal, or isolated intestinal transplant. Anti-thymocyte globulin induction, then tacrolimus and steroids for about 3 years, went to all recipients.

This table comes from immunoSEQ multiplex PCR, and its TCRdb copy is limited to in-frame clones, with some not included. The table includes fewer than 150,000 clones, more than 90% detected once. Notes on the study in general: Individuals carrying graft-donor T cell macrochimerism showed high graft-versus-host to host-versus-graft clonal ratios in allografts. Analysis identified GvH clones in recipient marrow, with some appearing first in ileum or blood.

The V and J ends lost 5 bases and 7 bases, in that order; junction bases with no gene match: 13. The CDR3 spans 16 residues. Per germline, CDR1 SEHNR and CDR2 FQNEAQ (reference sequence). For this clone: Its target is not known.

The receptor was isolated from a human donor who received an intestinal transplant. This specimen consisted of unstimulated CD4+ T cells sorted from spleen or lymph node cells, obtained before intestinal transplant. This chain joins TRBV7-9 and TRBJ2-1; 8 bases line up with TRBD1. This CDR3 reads CASSPTGTGRRNEQFF. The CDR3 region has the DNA TGTGCCAGCAGCCCGACCGGGACAGGTAGGAGAAATGAGCAGTTCTTC.